What follows are 29 T cell receptor beta chains derived from one specimen sequenced in a study of beta chain features in type 1 diabetes. The sequenced template was cDNA made from the entire isolated RNA. Assay used: immunoSEQ multiplex PCR; TCRdb lists only in-frame clones, some missing. This table has about 230,000 clones, over 8.5% appearing once. The specimen was naive CD4+ T cells from blood. Every receptor here comes from a woman between 18 and 30 years old in good health.

This chain joins TRBV30 and TRBJ2-3; 7 bases map to TRBD2. The CDR3 has 15 residues. Trimming cost V 5 bases and J 4 bases; bases outside gene matches: 12. Looked up from germline, CDR1 is GTSNPN and CDR2 is SVGIG (reference sequence). The CDR3 region has the DNA TGTGCCTGGTCGGTCGGCGCCGCGGGAGCAGATACGCAGTATTTT. It is translated as CAWSVGAAGADTQYF.

The gene calls are TRBV7-9 and TRBJ1-3; D may be TRBD1 (5 bases). The CDR3 is 14 residues long. V shed 3 bases and J shed 2 bases, with 8 bases lying between them. Germline values: CDR1 SEHNR, CDR2 FQNEAQ (reference sequence). The CDR3 bases are TGTGCCAGCAGCTTTGACAGAGCTGGAAACACCATATATTTT. Encoded protein: CASSFDRAGNTIYF.

This clone occurred a few times. CDR3 in DNA: TGTGCCAGCAGTCCCGGGACAGCCGAATCGATCTACGAGCAGTACTTC. As protein: CASSPGTAESIYEQYF. The chain is built from TRBV27 and TRBJ2-7, with 7 bases fitting TRBD1. The CDR3 loop spans 16 amino acids. V lost 5 bases and J lost 3; bases outside the gene matches: 13. From germline, CDR1 is MNHEY and CDR2 SMNVEV (reference sequence).

The chain uses TRBV9 and TRBJ1-2; the match to TRBD1 covers 8 bases. V gave up 0 bases and J gave up 5 bases; unmatched junction bases: 6. Germline V gives CDR1 SGDLS, CDR2 YYNGEE. The CDR3 is made up of 15 amino acids. The CDR3 region is CASSVAQGARYGYTF. The CDR3 region has the DNA TGTGCCAGCAGCGTAGCTCAGGGGGCAAGGTATGGCTACACCTTC.

The CDR3 sequence: CASSLGQGFPYGYTF. Here the CDR3 DNA reads TGTGCCAGCAGCTTAGGGCAGGGATTTCCATATGGCTACACCTTC. The chain couples TRBV7-9 to TRBJ1-2, with D maybe TRBD1 (5 bases). Trimming cost V 1 base and J 5 bases, with 14 bases left between them. Per the germline V gene, CDR1 is SEHNR and CDR2 is FQNEAQ (reference sequence). This CDR3 is built from 15 residues.

This chain uses TRBV4-2 with TRBJ2-2; a possible D gene is TRBD2 (5 bases). The CDR3 spans 16 residues. Germline V gives CDR1 LGHNA, CDR2 YNFKEQ. V was trimmed by 0 bases and J by 6 bases, leaving 14 bases between them. This CDR3 is CASSQDLAGVPGELFF. The CDR3 DNA reads TGTGCCAGCAGCCAAGATCTTGCCGGGGTTCCCGGGGAGCTGTTTTTT.

The V and J genes are TRBV6-1 and TRBJ1-1; D is ambiguous. Germline assignment: CDR1 MNHNS and CDR2 SASEGT. The CDR3 is made up of 13 amino acids. V dropped 4 bases and J dropped 1 base, with 7 bases sitting between them. CDR3 residues: CASSVARNTEAFF. The DNA of the CDR3 is TGTGCCAGCAGTGTTGCGAGGAACACTGAAGCTTTCTTT.

The chain joins TRBV12-5 to TRBJ2-2; 7 positions agree with TRBD2. V lost 2 bases, J lost 6 bases, and 0 bases stayed unmatched. CDR1 is LGHNT, CDR2 FRNRAP, per germline. The CDR3 runs to 13 residues. CDR3 protein: CASGLRGAGELFF. CDR3 DNA: TGTGCTAGTGGTTTGCGGGGGGCCGGGGAGCTGTTTTTT.

This clone was detected only a few times. V gene TRBV27 combines with J gene TRBJ2-1, with TRBD1 as a possible D gene (5 bases). The CDR3 is 13 amino acids. V gave up 1 base and J gave up 5 bases, with 6 bases separating them. Germline CDR1 and CDR2: MNHEY and SMNVEV (reference sequence). CDR3 loop: CASSLFRDNEQFF. DNA of the CDR3: TGTGCCAGCAGTTTATTCAGGGACAATGAGCAGTTCTTC.

V is TRBV30 and J is TRBJ1-1; 7 nucleotides match TRBD1. This CDR3 has 14 amino acids. Looked up from germline, CDR1 is GTSNPN and CDR2 is SVGIG (reference sequence). Trimming at V came to 5 bases and at J to 6 bases, leaving 12 bases not matched to a gene. CDR3: CAWDIGRGYSEAFF. Here the CDR3 DNA reads TGTGCCTGGGATATCGGCAGGGGGTACTCTGAAGCTTTCTTT.

The V gene is TRBV2, the J gene TRBJ1-2; 8 nucleotides agree with TRBD1. J gave up 4 bases and V 1 base, and 5 bases lay outside the gene matches. Looked up from germline, CDR1 is SNHLY and CDR2 is FYNNEI. The CDR3 is made up of 15 amino acids. The CDR3 loop is CASSEGQGAGYGYTF. In DNA, the CDR3 is TGTGCCAGCAGTGAAGGTCAGGGGGCTGGCTATGGCTACACCTTC.

The chain links TRBV18 to TRBJ2-2; 9 bases are shared with TRBD2. The CDR3 consists of 16 residues. Looked up from germline, CDR1 is KGHSH and CDR2 is LQKENI. J gave up 3 bases and V 2 bases, and 4 bases lay outside the gene matches. The CDR3: CASSPGTSRHTGELFF. The CDR3 DNA reads TGTGCCAGCTCACCAGGGACTAGCAGACACACCGGGGAGCTGTTTTTT.

The V gene is TRBV29-1, the J gene TRBJ2-7; 10 bases are shared with TRBD2. The length of the CDR3 is 14 residues. Germline lookup yields CDR1 SQVTM and CDR2 ANQGSEA. J lost 8 bases, V lost 4 bases, and 11 bases had no gene match. The CDR3 region has the DNA TGCAGCGTTGCCCGACTAGCGGGCTCCGGGAAGCAGTACTTC. As protein: CSVARLAGSGKQYF.

The chain employs TRBV25-1 and TRBJ1-6, with D perhaps matching TRBD1 (6 bases). Between the trimmed V and J ends, which lost 10 bases and 8 bases, there was a span of 12 bases. The germline gives CDR1 MGHDK, CDR2 SYGVNS. The CDR3 contains 12 residues. The CDR3 spells CATLQGDSPLHF. In DNA, the CDR3 is TGTGCCACCCTACAGGGTGATTCACCCCTCCACTTT.

CDR3 sequence (DNA): TGTGCCAGCGCAACGAACCTCAGGGATACGCAGTATTTT. This sequence encodes CASATNLRDTQYF. The chain combines TRBV9 with TRBJ2-3; D remains unclear. The CDR3 totals 13 residues. CDR1 is SGDLS, CDR2 YYNGEE, per germline. Trimming cost V 7 bases and J 6 bases, with 15 bases left between them.

Here the CDR3 reads CAKQGGTEAFF. CDR3 in DNA: TGTGCCAAACAGGGTGGGACTGAAGCTTTCTTT. This chain connects TRBV21-1 to TRBJ1-1; TRBD1 was called by the table and not checked on the DNA. TRBV21-1 is termed a pseudogene. CDR3 length equals 11 residues.

The chain couples TRBV27 to TRBJ1-2, with 9 bases that match TRBD1. After removal of 3 bases from V and 4 bases from J, the junction contained 0 bases not matched to a gene. The CDR3 extends over 13 amino acids. Looked up from germline, CDR1 is MNHEY and CDR2 is SMNVEV (reference sequence). The CDR3 DNA sequence: TGTGCCAGCAGTTTGACAGGGGGCTATGGCTACACCTTC. Its protein is CASSLTGGYGYTF.

The chain uses TRBV16 and TRBJ1-4; weak D call: TRBD1 (6 bases). V was cut by 1 base and J by 5 bases, with 14 bases left in between. The CDR3 spans 16 residues. Germline lookup yields CDR1 KGHSY and CDR2 FQNENV. The chain's CDR3 is CASSQYQGLRNEKLFF. The CDR3 bases are TGTGCCAGCAGCCAATATCAGGGGCTTAGGAATGAAAAACTGTTTTTT.

This chain uses TRBV27 with TRBJ2-7; 8 bases agree with TRBD1. The germline CDR1 and CDR2 sequences are MNHEY and SMNVEV (reference sequence). The trim removed 8 bases at V and 0 bases at J, leaving 6 bases unmatched. The CDR3 length is 14 residues. The CDR3 sequence: CASFTGGSSYEQYF. The CDR3 DNA is TGTGCCAGCTTCACAGGGGGGAGCTCCTACGAGCAGTACTTC.

The chain employs TRBV30 and TRBJ2-3; D is unclear. Germline V gene lookup returns CDR1 GTSNPN and CDR2 SVGIG (reference sequence). The CDR3 has 12 residues. Trimming took 4 bases from V and 1 from J, leaving 6 bases between them. CDR3 coding DNA: TGTGCCTGGACCTGTGGCACAGATACGCAGTATTTT. It encodes CAWTCGTDTQYF.

V gene TRBV9 combines with J gene TRBJ1-2, with D possibly being TRBD1 (6 bases). This CDR3 contains 14 residues. CDR1 and CDR2 (germline): SGDLS, YYNGEE. V shed 0 bases and J shed 2 bases, with 8 bases lying between them. CDR3 loop: CASSVAGANYGYTF. In DNA, the CDR3 is TGTGCCAGCAGCGTAGCAGGGGCCAACTATGGCTACACCTTC. The variable domain in full, with the rest retrieved from reference TRBV9 and TRBJ1-2, is DSGVTQTPKHLITATGQRVTLRCSPRSGDLSVYWYQQSLDQGLQFLIQYYNGEERAKGNILERFSAQQFPDLHSELNLSSLELGDSALYFCASSVAGANYGYTFGSGTRLTVV.

The chain employs TRBV10-3 and TRBJ1-4; unclear D gene. The CDR3 is made up of 14 amino acids. Germline CDR1 and CDR2: ENHRY and SYGVKD. Trimming removed 3 bases from V and 6 bases from J, with 11 bases in between. CDR3 DNA sequence: TGTGCCATCAGTGAACCAGAAGTTGATGAAAAACTGTTTTTT. Translating it yields CAISEPEVDEKLFF.

V usage is TRBV27 and J usage is TRBJ2-7, with 9 bases fitting TRBD1. The CDR3 runs to 14 residues. CDR1 and CDR2 from the germline V gene are MNHEY and SMNVEV (reference sequence). V trimming: 4 bases; J trimming: 5 bases; junction bases outside the gene matches: 6. CDR3 region: CASSYTGGSNEQYF. The CDR3 bases are TGTGCCAGCAGTTATACAGGGGGCTCGAACGAGCAGTACTTC.

This clone was seen only a few times. The chain uses TRBV6-1 and TRBJ2-1; 11 nucleotides match TRBD2. This CDR3 has 15 residues. Trimming removed 6 bases from V and 3 bases from J; junction bases left unmatched: 4. CDR1 is MNHNS, CDR2 SASEGT, per germline. The CDR3: CASSEGLADYNEQFF. The CDR3 DNA follows: TGTGCCAGCAGCGAGGGACTAGCGGACTACAATGAGCAGTTCTTC.

A few counts support this clone. The J gene is TRBJ1-3, the V gene TRBV30; D is ambiguous. Trimming took 1 base from V and 0 from J, leaving 10 bases between them. CDR3 length: 15 amino acids. Germline V gene data show CDR1 as GTSNPN and CDR2 as SVGIG (reference sequence). The CDR3 region is CAWSGRRSSGNTIYF. Written as DNA, the CDR3 is TGTGCCTGGAGTGGTCGTAGAAGCTCTGGAAACACCATATATTTT. The full variable domain, with the rest looked up from reference TRBV30 and TRBJ1-3, is SQTIHQWPATLVQPVGSPLSLECTVEGTSNPNLYWYRQAAGRGLQLLFYSVGIGQISSEVPQNLSASRPQDRQFILSSKKLLLSDSGFYLCAWSGRRSSGNTIYFGEGSWLTVV.

This rearrangement joins TRBV7-6 to TRBJ1-2, with 9 bases matching TRBD1. Trimming at V came to 5 bases and at J to 4 bases, leaving 11 bases not matched to a gene. From germline, CDR1 is SGHVS and CDR2 FNYEAQ. The CDR3 length is 16 residues. As DNA, the CDR3 is TGTGCCAGCAGCCCCGGGACAGGGAGTAGTGGCTATGGCTACACCTTC. As protein: CASSPGTGSSGYGYTF.

The gene calls are TRBV19 and TRBJ2-1, with D perhaps TRBD2 (5 bases). V dropped 7 bases and J dropped 1 base, with 14 bases sitting between them. This CDR3 is 15 amino acids long. The germline CDR1 and CDR2 sequences are LNHDA and SQIVND (reference sequence). CDR3 in DNA: TGTGCCAGTACTACGGGGTTAGAATCCTACAATGAGCAGTTCTTC. This gives the protein CASTTGLESYNEQFF.

The chain employs TRBV27 and TRBJ1-2; 11 bases align to TRBD1. Trimming cost V 6 bases and J 5 bases; bases outside gene matches: 20. The CDR3 loop spans 19 amino acids. The germline CDR1 and CDR2 sequences are MNHEY and SMNVEV (reference sequence). The CDR3 spells CASSLGGQGGASAGYGYTF. The DNA of the CDR3 is TGTGCCAGCAGCCTAGGGGGACAGGGGGGCGCCAGCGCGGGATATGGCTACACCTTC.

The chain is built from TRBV7-9 and TRBJ1-1, with D possibly being TRBD1 (6 bases). CDR3 length: 18 amino acids. Germline V CDR1 and CDR2: SEHNR, FQNEAQ (reference sequence). Between the trimmed V and J ends, which lost 3 bases and 0 bases, there was a span of 20 bases. CDR3 amino acids: CASSFFGRGSAMNTEAFF. In DNA form, the CDR3 reads TGTGCCAGCAGCTTTTTCGGCAGGGGATCTGCCATGAACACTGAAGCTTTCTTT.